The 22 T cell receptor beta chains below were found in one sample sequenced in a study of blood T cell repertoires in COVID-19. The repertoire was sequenced with immunoSEQ multiplex PCR; TCRdb's copy has only in-frame clones and lacks some. Among 40,000 to 55,000 clones, around nine tenths were seen once, and the ten largest hold roughly 0.35%. Sequencing was performed on peripheral blood. The receptors here all came from a man aged 50 to 59 with COVID-19, enrolled during active disease.

V gene TRBV6-5 combines with J gene TRBJ2-7, with D unclear. The CDR3 loop spans 15 amino acids. Germline CDR1 and CDR2: MNHEY and SVGAGI. V shed 2 bases and J shed 0 bases, with 11 bases lying between them. The CDR3 reads CASSYRGKSSYEQYF. CDR3 DNA sequence: TGTGCCAGCAGTTACCGCGGCAAAAGCTCCTACGAGCAGTACTTC.

V and J are TRBV4-3 and TRBJ1-5; D is unresolved. V was shortened by 1 base and J by 3 bases, with 10 bases between the two germline ends. CDR1 and CDR2 (germline): LGHNA, YSLEER. The CDR3 covers 15 residues. The chain's CDR3 is CASSQARSYNQPQHF. The CDR3 DNA reads TGCGCCAGCAGCCAAGCCAGGTCTTACAATCAGCCCCAGCATTTT.

The rearrangement joins TRBV3-1 (or the pseudogene TRBV3-2) to TRBJ2-4; TRBD2 is a possible D gene (5 bases). Germline CDR1 and CDR2: LGHDT and YNNKEL (reference sequence). Between the trimmed V and J ends, which lost 3 bases and 0 bases, there was a span of 12 bases. CDR3 length equals 16 residues. The CDR3 here is CASSHRIEGAKNIQYF. In nucleotides, the CDR3 is TGTGCCAGCAGCCACCGAATCGAGGGAGCCAAAAACATTCAGTACTTC.

The V gene is TRBV28, the J gene TRBJ2-1; 8 nucleotides match TRBD2. Trimming at V came to 6 bases and at J to 5 bases, leaving 6 bases not matched to a gene. Looked up from germline, CDR1 is MDHEN and CDR2 is SYDVKM. CDR3 length: 14 residues. As DNA, the CDR3 is TGTGCCAGCAGGGAAGCGGGAGACGACAATGAGCAGTTCTTC. Translation gives CASREAGDDNEQFF.

The chain links TRBV9 to TRBJ2-5, with TRBD1 matching over 7 bases. CDR1 is SGDLS and CDR2 is YYNGEE in the germline V gene. The CDR3 is made up of 16 amino acids. The trim removed 0 bases at V and 3 bases at J, leaving 8 bases unmatched. In nucleotides, the CDR3 is TGTGCCAGCAGCGTAGGGGTGGGGACAGCAGAAGAGACCCAGTACTTC. This encodes CASSVGVGTAEETQYF.

The CDR3 DNA reads as TGCGCCAGCAGCTTTCTAGCGGGAGTTCGCCAAGAGACCCAGTACTTC. This sequence encodes CASSFLAGVRQETQYF. The chain is built from TRBV5-1 and TRBJ2-5; 10 bases line up with TRBD2. The ends lost 2 bases at V and 1 base at J; junction bases unmatched: 5. The germline gives CDR1 SGHRS, CDR2 YFSETQ. The CDR3 runs to 16 residues. The whole variable domain, filled in from reference TRBV5-1 and TRBJ2-5, reads KAGVTQTPRYLIKTRGQQVTLSCSPISGHRSVSWYQQTPGQGLQFLFEYFSETQRNKGNFPGRFSGRQFSNSRSEMNVSTLELGDSALYLCASSFLAGVRQETQYFGPGTRLLVL.

The rearrangement joins TRBV6-5 to TRBJ2-1; D might be TRBD1 (7 bases). The V gene's germline CDR1 is MNHEY and CDR2 SVGAGI. This CDR3 has 15 amino acids. Deletions cut 5 bases from V and 3 bases from J, with 14 bases between. CDR3 in DNA: TGTGCCAGCAGTACCAACAGGGGAGGCTACAATGAGCAGTTCTTC. It encodes CASSTNRGGYNEQFF.

The chain joins TRBV12-5 to TRBJ2-1; TRBD2 matches at 13 bases. V was clipped by 0 bases and J by 6 bases; unmatched bases: 2. CDR1 is LGHNT and CDR2 is FRNRAP in the germline V gene. The length of the CDR3 is 16 residues. The CDR3 sequence: CASGLVTSGRANEQFF. The CDR3, as DNA: TGTGCTAGTGGTTTGGTTACTAGCGGGAGGGCCAATGAGCAGTTCTTC.

The V call is TRBV7-2, the J call TRBJ2-5, with D tentatively TRBD2 (6 bases). Germline V gene lookup returns CDR1 SGHTA and CDR2 FQGNSA. V shed 5 bases and J shed 5 bases, with 24 bases lying between them. This CDR3 is 17 amino acids long. The CDR3, as DNA: TGTGCCAGCAGCATCTTTGTCGGCGTACTAGCTTCGGAGACCCAGTACTTC. Amino acid sequence: CASSIFVGVLASETQYF.

CDR3 in amino acids: CASSLNPSGRDGQYF. The CDR3 nucleotides are TGTGCCAGCAGCTTAAATCCTAGCGGGAGGGATGGGCAGTACTTC. V gene TRBV7-2 combines with J gene TRBJ2-7; 12 nucleotides agree with TRBD2. The trim removed 2 bases at V and 9 bases at J, leaving 8 bases unmatched. The CDR3 spans 15 residues. Germline loops: CDR1 SGHTA, CDR2 FQGNSA.

The chain joins TRBV19 to TRBJ2-4; D remains unclear. The CDR3 sequence is 12 residues long. Germline V CDR1 and CDR2: LNHDA, SQIVND (reference sequence). The germline V and J ends were trimmed by 3 bases and 7 bases, with 7 bases remaining between them. CDR3 loop: CASSINTNIQYF. The CDR3 region has the DNA TGTGCCAGTAGTATTAACACCAACATTCAGTACTTC. The whole variable domain, filled in from reference TRBV19 and TRBJ2-4, reads DGGITQSPKYLFRKEGQNVTLSCEQNLNHDAMYWYRQDPGQGLRLIYYSQIVNDFQKGDIAEGYSVSREKKESFPLTVTSAQKNPTAFYLCASSINTNIQYFGAGTRLSVL.

This sequence joins TRBV6-6 and TRBJ2-5, with 11 positions matching TRBD2. This CDR3 is 16 amino acids long. Germline V gene data show CDR1 as MNHNY and CDR2 as SVGAGI (reference sequence). The V gene end was trimmed by 6 bases and the J gene end by 5 bases; junction bases not matched to a gene: 11. Here the CDR3 DNA reads TGTGCCAGCAGCACCGGGACTAGCGGAGTGGGGGAGACCCAGTACTTC. This codes for CASSTGTSGVGETQYF.

V and J are TRBV28 and TRBJ1-3, with TRBD1 as a possible D gene (5 bases). CDR3 size: 15 residues. V dropped 5 bases and J dropped 0 bases, with 11 bases sitting between them. Germline V lookup: CDR1 MDHEN, CDR2 SYDVKM. CDR3 bases: TGTGCCAGCAGTGGGCGGGACGGCTCTGGAAACACCATATATTTT. Translation: CASSGRDGSGNTIYF.

The chain couples TRBV12-5 to TRBJ1-3; the D gene is possibly TRBD1 (6 bases). This CDR3 comprises 16 residues. Germline V lookup: CDR1 LGHNT, CDR2 FRNRAP. V dropped 6 bases and J dropped 0 bases, with 15 bases sitting between them. The CDR3, as DNA: TGTGCTAGTGGCTCCTTTCTACAGGGCTCTGGAAACACCATATATTTT. The encoded protein is CASGSFLQGSGNTIYF.

The chain joins TRBV5-1 to TRBJ2-2; 10 bases line up with TRBD2. CDR1 and CDR2 from the germline V gene are SGHRS and YFSETQ. The CDR3 has 20 residues. Unmatched junction bases numbered 21, after V lost 3 bases and J lost 7 bases. This chain's CDR3 is CASSWRASGSTYFRGGELFF. The CDR3 nucleotides are TGCGCCAGCAGCTGGAGGGCTAGCGGGAGTACTTATTTTCGAGGCGGGGAGCTGTTTTTT.

This clone was found once. This rearrangement joins TRBV11-3 to TRBJ2-1, with 7 nucleotides matching TRBD2. The length of the CDR3 is 16 residues. Trimming removed 1 base from V and 2 bases from J; junction bases left unmatched: 5. CDR1 SGHNT and CDR2 YENEEA come from the germline V gene. CDR3: CASSLGGSRAYNEQFF. The CDR3 DNA reads as TGTGCCAGCAGCTTAGGCGGGAGTCGGGCCTACAATGAGCAGTTCTTC. Together with reference TRBV11-3 and TRBJ2-1, the CDR3 gives the full variable domain: EAGVVQSPRYKIIEKKQPVAFWCNPISGHNTLYWYLQNLGQGPELLIRYENEEAVDDSQLPKDRFSAERLKGVDSTLKIQPAELGDSAVYLCASSLGGSRAYNEQFFGPGTRLTVL.

This chain connects TRBV18 to TRBJ2-7, with 8 bases identical to TRBD2. This CDR3 contains 15 residues. The V gene's germline CDR1 is KGHSH and CDR2 LQKENI. V shed 1 base, J shed 4 bases, and the junction held 6 bases outside the gene matches. CDR3 residues: CASSPLAGYEYEQYF. The CDR3 DNA is TGTGCCAGCTCACCACTAGCGGGATACGAGTACGAGCAGTACTTC.

The chain joins TRBV5-1 to TRBJ2-5, with 8 bases fitting TRBD1. After removal of 4 bases from V and 5 bases from J, the junction contained 7 bases not matched to a gene. There are 14 residues in the CDR3. Looked up from germline, CDR1 is SGHRS and CDR2 is YFSETQ. The CDR3 DNA sequence: TGCGCCAGCAGCACCGGACAGGGAGAGGAGACCCAGTACTTC. The encoded protein is CASSTGQGEETQYF.

The CDR3 DNA follows: TGTGCCAGCACCCTACGGCGGGATAGTGACGAGCAGTACTTC. Translated, it gives CASTLRRDSDEQYF. The rearrangement joins TRBV28 to TRBJ2-7; a possible D gene is TRBD2 (6 bases). The CDR3 contains 14 residues. Trimming shortened V by 7 bases and J by 5 bases, and 18 bases separated the two germline ends. From germline, CDR1 is MDHEN and CDR2 SYDVKM.

The V call is TRBV30, the J call TRBJ2-2; 10 positions match TRBD2. J was trimmed by 5 bases and V by 5 bases; bases with no gene match: 5. The CDR3 consists of 14 residues. Germline loops: CDR1 GTSNPN, CDR2 SVGIG (reference sequence). CDR3 nucleotide sequence: TGTGCCTGGGCCGGACTAGCGGAAACCGGGGAGCTGTTTTTT. This gives the protein CAWAGLAETGELFF.

The genes are TRBV29-1 and TRBJ1-2; 9 nucleotides line up with TRBD1. The germline CDR1 and CDR2 sequences are SQVTM and ANQGSEA. The CDR3 contains 12 residues. J gave up 4 bases and V 5 bases, and 2 bases lay outside the gene matches. CDR3 in amino acids: CSVLDRGYGYTF. CDR3 in DNA: TGCAGCGTTCTGGACAGGGGCTATGGCTACACCTTC.

The chain has TRBV5-1 and TRBJ1-2; 7 bases map to TRBD1. The V gene end was trimmed by 4 bases and the J gene end by 1 base; junction bases not matched to a gene: 13. CDR3 length: 17 amino acids. CDR1 and CDR2 from the germline V gene are SGHRS and YFSETQ. CDR3: CASSPRFGQANNYGYTF. Here the CDR3 DNA reads TGCGCCAGCAGCCCTAGATTCGGACAGGCCAATAACTATGGCTACACCTTC.